The next 20 T cell receptor beta chains were all read from a single sample in a study of T cells in Graves' hyperthyroidism and ophthalmopathy. TCR beta CDR3 region amplification was performed from RNA transcripts. HTBI primers were employed in a first-round RT-PCR of the TCR CDR3. In TCRdb, the multiplex PCR reads were re-called with MiXCR into one record per CDR3 protein. The sample includes about 300,000 distinct CDR3 sequences, 10% to 15% of them seen just once. Specimen: blood. All receptors come from a woman in her twenties or thirties with Graves' hyperthyroidism that later progressed to Graves' ophthalmopathy.

V and J are TRBV19 and TRBJ2-1; TRBD1 matches at 8 bases. CDR1 is LNHDA, CDR2 SQIVND, per germline (reference sequence). The CDR3 runs 15 residues. V dropped 6 bases and J dropped 6; count of bases not matched to a gene: 10. The chain's CDR3 is CASSQDRALSNEQFF. In DNA form, the CDR3 reads TGTGCCAGTAGCCAGGACAGGGCACTGTCCAATGAGCAGTTCTTC.

This clonotype was counted at least ten times. This chain joins TRBV20-1 and TRBJ2-3, with 12 bases identical to TRBD1. Looked up from germline, CDR1 is DFQATT and CDR2 is SNEGSKA (reference sequence). V shed 2 bases, J shed 6 bases, and the junction held 9 bases outside the gene matches. CDR3 length equals 16 residues. The CDR3 reads CSARPRDRGRVDTQYF. In DNA, the CDR3 is TGCAGTGCTAGACCAAGGGACAGGGGGCGGGTCGATACGCAGTATTTT.

This clonotype was recorded many times. The V and J genes are TRBV28 and TRBJ2-3; D may be TRBD2 (6 bases). The CDR3 covers 15 residues. V lost 2 bases and J 5 bases, leaving 14 bases between the germline ends. The germline gives CDR1 MDHEN, CDR2 SYDVKM. The DNA of the CDR3 is TGTGCCAGCAGTTTAATGGGCGTGGGAGGAGATACGCAGTATTTT. Protein sequence: CASSLMGVGGDTQYF.

Details on this clonotype: A much larger clone lies one base from this, so it may be a read error. The chain links TRBV27 to TRBJ2-1; no reliable D call. Trimming removed 4 bases from V and 5 bases from J, with 15 bases in between. From germline, CDR1 is MNHEY and CDR2 SMNVEV (reference sequence). This CDR3 comprises 15 residues. The CDR3 DNA follows: TGTGCCAGCAGTTCGCCTCAAAGACGGCACAATGAGCAGTTCTTC. This gives the protein CASSSPQRRHNEQFF.

This clonotype has just a few counts. The chain has TRBV4-1 and TRBJ1-1; no clear D gene. Germline V gene lookup returns CDR1 MGHRA and CDR2 YSYEKL. V shed 4 bases and J shed 1 base, with 10 bases lying between them. This CDR3 has 14 amino acids. DNA for the CDR3: TGCGCCAGCAGCCCCGACGACACGAACACTGAAGCTTTCTTT. It specifies CASSPDDTNTEAFF.

This clonotype came up many times. The rearrangement uses TRBV3-1 and TRBJ2-1; 9 bases agree with TRBD2. This CDR3 is 14 amino acids long. Germline loops: CDR1 LGHDT, CDR2 YNNKEL (reference sequence). Losses at the gene ends were 4 bases for V and 6 bases for J; bases not matched to a gene: 4. DNA for the CDR3: TGTGCCAGCAGCCTAGCGGGAGCCCGCAATGAGCAGTTCTTC. This encodes CASSLAGARNEQFF.

This clonotype has a count of ten or more. The J gene is TRBJ1-1, the V gene TRBV12-3 or TRBV12-4; no firm D call. This CDR3 spans 14 amino acids. V lost 5 bases to trimming and J lost 1 base, with 11 bases between them. Here the CDR3 reads CASSHQDRNTEAFF. The DNA of the CDR3 is TGTGCCAGCAGTCATCAAGACCGGAACACTGAAGCTTTCTTT.

Of note for this clonotype: Being one base from a much bigger clone, this may be a read error. The chain carries TRBV7-2 and TRBJ1-2; D unclear. The germline V gene has CDR1 SGHTA and CDR2 FQGNSA. Trimming took off 5 bases at V and 6 bases at J, with 28 bases between the two ends. CDR3 size: 18 residues. This CDR3 is CASSLRPGQHNQQHGYTF. The CDR3 DNA follows: TGTGCCAGCAGCCTAAGGCCCGGGCAGCACAACCAACAACATGGCTACACCTTC.

The CDR3 DNA is TGTGCCAGCAGTTTATCGGCAGCCACCTACGAGCAGTACTTC. It is translated as CASSLSAATYEQYF. V gene TRBV12-3 or TRBV12-4 combines with J gene TRBJ2-7; D gene ambiguous. V lost 2 bases to trimming and J lost 2 bases, with 10 bases between them. This CDR3 spans 14 amino acids.

As regards this clonotype: A much larger clone lies a single base off, so this may be a read error. The CDR3 does not end in the conserved phenylalanine or tryptophan, so this is likely a read error. J is TRBJ2-2 and V is TRBV27; 7 bases are a match to TRBD1. Germline V lookup: CDR1 MNHEY, CDR2 SMNVEV (reference sequence). Trimming took 7 bases from V and 7 from J; bases not matched to a gene: 12. This CDR3 is 15 amino acids long. The CDR3: CASTLQGQNYGELFS. CDR3 bases: TGTGCCAGCACCCTTCAGGGACAGAACTACGGGGAGCTGTTTTCT.

There are many counts of this clonotype. The chain joins TRBV5-1 to TRBJ2-1; no firm D call. This CDR3 is 14 amino acids long. Trimming took off 5 bases at V and 5 bases at J, with 14 bases between the two ends. The germline gives CDR1 SGHRS, CDR2 YFSETQ. The CDR3 reads CASRLLLSDNEQFF. The CDR3, as DNA: TGCGCCAGCAGGTTACTCTTGTCGGACAATGAGCAGTTCTTC. Full variable domain (rest looked up from reference TRBV5-1 and TRBJ2-1): KAGVTQTPRYLIKTRGQQVTLSCSPISGHRSVSWYQQTPGQGLQFLFEYFSETQRNKGNFPGRFSGRQFSNSRSEMNVSTLELGDSALYLCASRLLLSDNEQFFGPGTRLTVL.

At least ten counts were recorded for this clonotype. The chain has TRBV28 and TRBJ1-1, with D tentatively TRBD1 (6 bases). In germline, CDR1 is MDHEN, CDR2 SYDVKM. This CDR3 is built from 15 residues. V was pared by 4 bases and J by 0 bases, with 12 bases between. CDR3 sequence: CASSSRQVMNTEAFF. In DNA form, the CDR3 reads TGTGCCAGCAGTTCACGACAGGTCATGAACACTGAAGCTTTCTTT.

V gene TRBV29-1 combines with J gene TRBJ2-5, with 12 bases aligning to TRBD2. J gave up 3 bases and V 3 bases, and 2 bases lay outside the gene matches. This CDR3 is built from 14 residues. CDR1 is SQVTM, CDR2 ANQGSEA, per germline. The CDR3 reads CSVDRLAGEETQYF. The CDR3 DNA sequence: TGCAGCGTTGACAGACTAGCGGGAGAAGAGACCCAGTACTTC.

This clonotype has at least ten counts. The chain uses TRBV2 and TRBJ2-2, with TRBD2 identical over 8 bases. V lost 10 bases, J lost 7 bases, and 11 bases stayed unmatched. Per the germline V gene, CDR1 is SNHLY and CDR2 is FYNNEI. CDR3 length equals 14 residues. In DNA, the CDR3 is TGTGCCAAAGCGGGGGCGGGAGGAATCGGGGAGCTGTTTTTT. As protein: CAKAGAGGIGELFF. Full variable domain (missing parts from reference TRBV2 and TRBJ2-2): EPEVTQTPSHQVTQMGQEVILRCVPISNHLYFYWYRQILGQKVEFLVSFYNNEISEKSEIFDDQFSVERPDGSNFTLKIRSTKLEDSAMYFCAKAGAGGIGELFFGEGSRLTVL.

V is TRBV5-1 and J is TRBJ2-4; 8 bases match TRBD2. The J segment lost 7 bases and the V segment lost 1 base, leaving 4 bases of the junction unmatched. CDR1 SGHRS and CDR2 YFSETQ come from the germline V gene. The CDR3 is 14 amino acids. CDR3: CASSLREGDNIQYF. DNA of the CDR3: TGCGCCAGCAGCTTGCGGGAGGGCGACAACATTCAGTACTTC.

This clonotype was found many times. The chain recombines TRBV7-9 with TRBJ1-4; weak D call: TRBD1 (6 bases). CDR1 is SEHNR, CDR2 FQNEAQ, per germline (reference sequence). CDR3 length equals 16 residues. V gave up 5 bases and J gave up 3 bases, with 16 bases separating them. The CDR3 reads CASSARQDTPNEKLFF. DNA for the CDR3: TGTGCCAGCAGCGCCCGACAGGATACGCCTAATGAAAAACTGTTTTTT. Using reference TRBV7-9 and TRBJ1-4 for the parts outside the CDR3, the full variable domain is DTGVSQNPRHKITKRGQNVTFRCDPISEHNRLYWYRQTLGQGPEFLTYFQNEAQLEKSRLLSDRFSAERPKGSFSTLEIQRTEQGDSAMYLCASSARQDTPNEKLFFGSGTQLSVL.

This clonotype was found many times. This chain joins TRBV29-1 and TRBJ2-3, with 7 bases fitting TRBD1. The V gene end was trimmed by 4 bases and the J gene end by 4 bases; junction bases not matched to a gene: 2. The CDR3 sequence is 12 residues long. CDR1 SQVTM and CDR2 ANQGSEA come from the germline V gene. CDR3 sequence: CSVVGGPDTQYF. As DNA, the CDR3 is TGCAGCGTTGTAGGGGGCCCAGATACGCAGTATTTT.

This clonotype was found many times. The chain uses TRBV7-2 and TRBJ2-6, with 7 positions matching TRBD1. The ends lost 2 bases at V and 4 bases at J; junction bases unmatched: 11. This CDR3 spans 18 amino acids. Germline V lookup: CDR1 SGHTA, CDR2 FQGNSA. The CDR3 loop is CASSLRQGLTSGANVLTF. DNA of the CDR3: TGTGCCAGCAGCTTACGACAGGGCCTAACCTCGGGGGCCAACGTCCTGACTTTC.

In this sample, this clonotype turned up many times. The gene calls are TRBV13 and TRBJ2-7; 7 bases map to TRBD1. The CDR3 contains 14 residues. V was pared by 1 base and J by 7 bases, with 7 bases of the junction left unmatched. Germline assignment: CDR1 PRHDT and CDR2 FYEKMQ (reference sequence). The CDR3 is CASSLVQGDGEQYF. The CDR3 DNA reads as TGTGCCAGCAGCTTAGTCCAGGGGGATGGGGAGCAGTACTTC.

The chain combines TRBV5-6 with TRBJ1-1, with a weak D call TRBD1 (5 bases). Trimming left V 1 base short and J 3 bases short, with 19 bases between. The CDR3 covers 17 residues. Germline CDR1 and CDR2: SGHDT and YYEEEE. CDR3 residues: CASSLISAGLLDTEAFF. CDR3 sequence (DNA): TGTGCCAGCAGCTTGATCTCCGCGGGGCTGTTGGACACTGAAGCTTTCTTT.